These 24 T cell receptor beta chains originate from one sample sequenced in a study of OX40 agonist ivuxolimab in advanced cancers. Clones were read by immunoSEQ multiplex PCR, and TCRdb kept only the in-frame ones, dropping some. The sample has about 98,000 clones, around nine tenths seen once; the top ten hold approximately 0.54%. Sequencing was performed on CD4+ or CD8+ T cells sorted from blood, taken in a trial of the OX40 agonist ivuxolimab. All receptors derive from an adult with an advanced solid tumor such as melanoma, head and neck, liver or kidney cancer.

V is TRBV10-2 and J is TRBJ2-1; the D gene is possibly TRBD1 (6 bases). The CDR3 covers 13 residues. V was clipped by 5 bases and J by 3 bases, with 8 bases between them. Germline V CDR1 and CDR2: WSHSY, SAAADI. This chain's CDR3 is CASSTGIYNEQFF. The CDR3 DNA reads TGCGCCAGCAGTACAGGGATCTACAATGAGCAGTTCTTC.

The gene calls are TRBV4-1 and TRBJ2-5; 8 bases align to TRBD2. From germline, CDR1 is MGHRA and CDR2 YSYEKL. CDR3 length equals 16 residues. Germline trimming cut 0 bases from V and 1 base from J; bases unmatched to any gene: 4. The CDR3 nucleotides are TGCGCCAGCAGCCAAGATGGGACTAGTACCCAAGAGACCCAGTACTTC. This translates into CASSQDGTSTQETQYF.

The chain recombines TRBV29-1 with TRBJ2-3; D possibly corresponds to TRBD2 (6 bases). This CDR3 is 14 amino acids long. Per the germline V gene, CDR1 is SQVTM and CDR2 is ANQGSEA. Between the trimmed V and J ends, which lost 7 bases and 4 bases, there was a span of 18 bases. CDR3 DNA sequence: TGCAGCGGTAAGATACCTACGGGGGCAGATACGCAGTATTTT. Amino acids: CSGKIPTGADTQYF.

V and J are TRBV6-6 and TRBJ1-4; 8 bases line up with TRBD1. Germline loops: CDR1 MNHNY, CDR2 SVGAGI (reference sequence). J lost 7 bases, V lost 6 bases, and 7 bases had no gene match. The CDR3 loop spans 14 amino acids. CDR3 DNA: TGTGCCAGCAGCAACAACAGGGGGGTTGAAAAACTGTTTTTT. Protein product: CASSNNRGVEKLFF.

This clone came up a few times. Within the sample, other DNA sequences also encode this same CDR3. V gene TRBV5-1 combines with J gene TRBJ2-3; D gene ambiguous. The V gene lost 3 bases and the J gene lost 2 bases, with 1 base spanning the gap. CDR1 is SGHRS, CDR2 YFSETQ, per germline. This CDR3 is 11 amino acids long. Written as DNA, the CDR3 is TGCGCCAGCAGCTCCACAGATACGCAGTATTTT. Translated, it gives CASSSTDTQYF.

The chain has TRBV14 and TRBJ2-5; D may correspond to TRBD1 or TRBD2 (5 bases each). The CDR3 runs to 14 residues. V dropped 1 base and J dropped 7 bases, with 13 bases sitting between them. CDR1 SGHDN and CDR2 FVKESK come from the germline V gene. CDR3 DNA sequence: TGTGCCAGCAGCCAAGTTGGGGGTATTCGGACCCAGTACTTC. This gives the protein CASSQVGGIRTQYF. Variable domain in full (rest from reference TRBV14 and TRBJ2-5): EAGVTQFPSHSVIEKGQTVTLRCDPISGHDNLYWYRRVMGKEIKFLLHFVKESKQDESGMPNNRFLAERTGGTYSTLKVQPAELEDSGVYFCASSQVGGIRTQYFGPGTRLLVL.

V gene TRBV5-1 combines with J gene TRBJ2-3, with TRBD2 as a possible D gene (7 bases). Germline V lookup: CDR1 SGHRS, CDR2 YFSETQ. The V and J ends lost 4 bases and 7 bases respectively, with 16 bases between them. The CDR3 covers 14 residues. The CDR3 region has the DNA TGCGCCAGCAGCCCCCGGGGGGCCGATAATACGCAGTATTTT. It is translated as CASSPRGADNTQYF.

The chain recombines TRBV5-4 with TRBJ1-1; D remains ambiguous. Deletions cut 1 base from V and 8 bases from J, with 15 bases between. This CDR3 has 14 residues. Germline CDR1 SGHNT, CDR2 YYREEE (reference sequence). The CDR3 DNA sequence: TGTGCCAGCAGCTTGCGCGTGACGGGCCAAGAAGCTTTCTTT. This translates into CASSLRVTGQEAFF.

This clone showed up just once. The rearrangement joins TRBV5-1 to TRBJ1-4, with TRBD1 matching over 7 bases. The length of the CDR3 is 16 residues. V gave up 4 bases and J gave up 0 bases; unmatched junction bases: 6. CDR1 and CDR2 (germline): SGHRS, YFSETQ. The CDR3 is CASSIRGIATNEKLFF. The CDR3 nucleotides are TGCGCCAGCAGCATCAGGGGGATTGCAACTAATGAAAAACTGTTTTTT. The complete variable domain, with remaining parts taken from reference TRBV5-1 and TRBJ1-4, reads KAGVTQTPRYLIKTRGQQVTLSCSPISGHRSVSWYQQTPGQGLQFLFEYFSETQRNKGNFPGRFSGRQFSNSRSEMNVSTLELGDSALYLCASSIRGIATNEKLFFGSGTQLSVL.

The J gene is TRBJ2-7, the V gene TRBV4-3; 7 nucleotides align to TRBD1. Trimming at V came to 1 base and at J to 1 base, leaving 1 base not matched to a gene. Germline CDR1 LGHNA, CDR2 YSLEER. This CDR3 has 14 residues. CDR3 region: CASSQGDSSYEQYF. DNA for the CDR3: TGCGCCAGCAGCCAAGGGGACAGTTCCTACGAGCAGTACTTC.

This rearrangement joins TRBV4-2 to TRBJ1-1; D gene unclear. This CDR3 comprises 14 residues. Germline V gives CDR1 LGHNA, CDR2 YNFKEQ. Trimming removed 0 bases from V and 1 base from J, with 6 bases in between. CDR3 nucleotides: TGTGCCAGCAGCCAAGATACGGAGAACACTGAAGCTTTCTTT. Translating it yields CASSQDTENTEAFF.

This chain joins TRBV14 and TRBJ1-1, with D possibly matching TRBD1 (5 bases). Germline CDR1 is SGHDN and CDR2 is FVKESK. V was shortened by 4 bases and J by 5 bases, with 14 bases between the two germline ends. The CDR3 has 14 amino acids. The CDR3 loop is CASSPRQRRTEAFF. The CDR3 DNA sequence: TGTGCCAGCAGCCCCCGACAGAGAAGGACTGAAGCTTTCTTT.

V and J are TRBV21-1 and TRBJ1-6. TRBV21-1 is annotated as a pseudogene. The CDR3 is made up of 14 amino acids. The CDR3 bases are TGTGCCAGCAGCAAAGACAGGCGGGAGTCACCCCTCCACTTT. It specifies CASSKDRRESPLHF.

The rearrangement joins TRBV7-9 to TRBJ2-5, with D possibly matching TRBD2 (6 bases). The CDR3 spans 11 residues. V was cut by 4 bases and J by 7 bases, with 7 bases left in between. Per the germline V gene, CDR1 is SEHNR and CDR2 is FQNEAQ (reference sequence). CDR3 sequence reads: CASSSEGTQYF. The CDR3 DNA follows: TGTGCCAGCAGCTCGGAGGGGACCCAGTACTTC.

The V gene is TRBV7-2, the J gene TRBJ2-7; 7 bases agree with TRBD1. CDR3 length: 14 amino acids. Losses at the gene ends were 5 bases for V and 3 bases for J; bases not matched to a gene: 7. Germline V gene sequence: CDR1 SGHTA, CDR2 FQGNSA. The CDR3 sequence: CASSQQGYDYEQYF. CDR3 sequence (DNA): TGTGCCAGCAGCCAACAGGGGTACGACTACGAGCAGTACTTC.

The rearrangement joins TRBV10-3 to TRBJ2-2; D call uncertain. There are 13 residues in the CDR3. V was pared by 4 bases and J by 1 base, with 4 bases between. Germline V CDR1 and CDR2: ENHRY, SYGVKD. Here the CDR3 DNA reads TGTGCCATCAGTGGGTGGAACACCGGGGAGCTGTTTTTT. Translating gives CAISGWNTGELFF.

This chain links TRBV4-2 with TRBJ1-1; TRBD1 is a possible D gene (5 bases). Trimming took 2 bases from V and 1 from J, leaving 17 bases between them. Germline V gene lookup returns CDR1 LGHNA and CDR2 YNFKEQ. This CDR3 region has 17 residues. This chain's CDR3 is CASSQQPPGQGNTEAFF. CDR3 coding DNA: TGTGCCAGCAGCCAACAACCGCCCGGGCAGGGGAACACTGAAGCTTTCTTT.

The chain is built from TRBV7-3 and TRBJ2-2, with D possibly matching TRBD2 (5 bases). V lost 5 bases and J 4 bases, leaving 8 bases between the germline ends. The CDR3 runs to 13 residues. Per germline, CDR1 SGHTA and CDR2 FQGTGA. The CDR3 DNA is TGTGCCAGCAGCCGAGGGAGCACCGGGGAGCTGTTTTTT. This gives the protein CASSRGSTGELFF.

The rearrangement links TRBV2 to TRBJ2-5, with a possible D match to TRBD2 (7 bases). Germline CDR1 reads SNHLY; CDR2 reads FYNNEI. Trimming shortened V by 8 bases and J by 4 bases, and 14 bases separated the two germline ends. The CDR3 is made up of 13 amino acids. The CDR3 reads CASLGGGRETQYF. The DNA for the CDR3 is TGTGCCAGCCTAGGGGGGGGGCGAGAGACCCAGTACTTC. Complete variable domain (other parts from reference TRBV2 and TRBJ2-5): EPEVTQTPSHQVTQMGQEVILRCVPISNHLYFYWYRQILGQKVEFLVSFYNNEISEKSEIFDDQFSVERPDGSNFTLKIRSTKLEDSAMYFCASLGGGRETQYFGPGTRLLVL.

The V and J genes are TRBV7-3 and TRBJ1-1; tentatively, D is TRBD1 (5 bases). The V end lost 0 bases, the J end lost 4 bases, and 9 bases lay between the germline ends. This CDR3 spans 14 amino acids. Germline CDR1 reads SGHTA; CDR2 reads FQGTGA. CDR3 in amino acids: CASSLTGAGTEAFF. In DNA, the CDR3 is TGTGCCAGCAGCTTAACTGGGGCAGGCACTGAAGCTTTCTTT. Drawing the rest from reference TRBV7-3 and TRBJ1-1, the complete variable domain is GAGVSQTPSNKVTEKGKYVELRCDPISGHTALYWYRQSLGQGPEFLIYFQGTGAADDSGLPNDRFFAVRPEGSVSTLKIQRTERGDSAVYLCASSLTGAGTEAFFGQGTRLTVV.

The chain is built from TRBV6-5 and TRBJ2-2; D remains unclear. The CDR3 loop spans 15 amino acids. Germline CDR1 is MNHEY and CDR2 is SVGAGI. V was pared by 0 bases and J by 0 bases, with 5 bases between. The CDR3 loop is CASSYSPANTGELFF. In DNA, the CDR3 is TGTGCCAGCAGTTACTCTCCTGCGAACACCGGGGAGCTGTTTTTT.

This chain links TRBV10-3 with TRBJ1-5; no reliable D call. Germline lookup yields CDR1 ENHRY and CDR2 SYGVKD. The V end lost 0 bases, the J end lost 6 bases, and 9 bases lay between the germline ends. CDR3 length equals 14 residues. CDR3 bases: TGTGCCATCAGTGAGTCGTACCGTGGTCAGCCCCAGCATTTT. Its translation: CAISESYRGQPQHF.

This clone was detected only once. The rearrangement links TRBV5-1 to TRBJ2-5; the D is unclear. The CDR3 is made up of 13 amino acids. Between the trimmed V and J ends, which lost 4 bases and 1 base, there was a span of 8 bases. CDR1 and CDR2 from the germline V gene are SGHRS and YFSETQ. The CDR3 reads CASSLSGQETQYF. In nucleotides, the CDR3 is TGCGCCAGCAGCCTCTCCGGCCAAGAGACCCAGTACTTC. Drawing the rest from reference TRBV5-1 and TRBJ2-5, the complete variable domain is KAGVTQTPRYLIKTRGQQVTLSCSPISGHRSVSWYQQTPGQGLQFLFEYFSETQRNKGNFPGRFSGRQFSNSRSEMNVSTLELGDSALYLCASSLSGQETQYFGPGTRLLVL.

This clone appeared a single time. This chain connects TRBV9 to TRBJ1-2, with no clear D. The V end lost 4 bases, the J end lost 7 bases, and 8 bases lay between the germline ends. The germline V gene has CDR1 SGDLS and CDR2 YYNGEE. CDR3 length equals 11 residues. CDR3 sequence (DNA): TGTGCCAGCAGCCGGGATAGTGGCTACACCTTC. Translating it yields CASSRDSGYTF.